This entry lists 32 T cell receptor beta chains sequenced from one sample in a study of radiotherapy plus CTLA-4 blockade in lung cancer (dated by TCRdb to the late 2010s). The protocol used for the library was the immunoSEQ multiplex PCR assay. TCRdb mirrors the immuneACCESS table, restricted to in-frame sequences. Some clones are absent from its copies; in checked studies, under half trace to an unresolved V gene, and the reason for the others is unknown. Counted in this sample were about 36,000 clones; roughly 85% of them appeared once. Together, the top ten hold 5.5% to 7% of the sample. The source material was peripheral blood, sampled from a patient treated with radiotherapy plus ipilimumab. These receptors came from a human donor with non-small cell lung cancer who had stable disease on radiotherapy plus ipilimumab.

V and J are TRBV15 and TRBJ1-2; the match to TRBD1 covers 7 bases. The germline V gene encodes CDR1 LNHNV and CDR2 YYDKDF (reference sequence). The CDR3 length is 12 residues. With V trimmed by 3 bases and J by 8 bases, 3 bases remained unmatched. The CDR3 DNA sequence: TGTGCCACCAGCAGCGACAGGGCGGGCTACACCTTC. This codes for CATSSDRAGYTF.

Of note for this clone: The identical CDR3 is also encoded by other nucleotide sequences in the sample. The chain joins TRBV30 to TRBJ2-3, with 8 bases that match TRBD2. From germline, CDR1 is GTSNPN and CDR2 SVGIG (reference sequence). The CDR3 length is 16 residues. J lost 0 bases, V lost 1 base, and 6 bases had no gene match. The CDR3 protein is CAWSAMTSASTDTQYF. DNA for the CDR3: TGTGCCTGGAGTGCAATGACTAGCGCTAGCACAGATACGCAGTATTTT.

This clone appeared a single time. The rearrangement joins TRBV5-1 to TRBJ1-1, with TRBD1 matching 7 bases. Trimming at V came to 0 bases and at J to 4 bases, leaving 9 bases not matched to a gene. Germline CDR1 reads SGHRS; CDR2 reads YFSETQ. The CDR3 is 16 amino acids. CDR3 nucleotide sequence: TGCGCCAGCAGCTTGGAGGGGGCTAACGGGATCACTGAAGCTTTCTTT. Its protein is CASSLEGANGITEAFF.

V usage is TRBV5-1 and J usage is TRBJ2-7, with 7 positions matching TRBD1. CDR1 is SGHRS, CDR2 YFSETQ, per germline. This CDR3 region has 14 residues. Losses at the gene ends were 2 bases for V and 3 bases for J; bases not matched to a gene: 5. The CDR3 nucleotides are TGCGCCAGCAGCTTTACCCGGGACAGCTACGAGCAGTACTTC. It translates to CASSFTRDSYEQYF.

This clone is a singleton in its sample. The chain is built from TRBV19 and TRBJ2-2, with D possibly being TRBD1 (5 bases). The length of the CDR3 is 12 residues. V lost 5 bases and J lost 6, with 7 bases in between. Germline CDR1 is LNHDA and CDR2 is SQIVND (reference sequence). CDR3 coding DNA: TGTGCCAGTAGTGTCAGGGCCGGGGAGCTGTTTTTT. As protein: CASSVRAGELFF.

The chain carries TRBV5-1 and TRBJ2-5, with D possibly being TRBD2 (6 bases). Germline-derived CDR1 and CDR2 are SGHRS and YFSETQ. This CDR3 contains 11 residues. V lost 4 bases to trimming and J lost 5 bases, with 6 bases between them. This CDR3 reads CASSSGETQYF. The CDR3 DNA follows: TGCGCCAGCAGCAGCGGGGAGACCCAGTACTTC.

V gene TRBV7-9 combines with J gene TRBJ2-7; 15 nucleotides align to TRBD2. Germline CDR1 reads SEHNR; CDR2 reads FQNEAQ (reference sequence). V shed 5 bases and J 7 bases; nucleotides not matched to a gene: 3. This CDR3 is built from 14 residues. For the CDR3, the DNA is TGTGCCAGCAGCGGACTAGCGGGAGGGCTAGAGCAGTACTTC. Residues: CASSGLAGGLEQYF.

The gene calls are TRBV28 and TRBJ2-7; TRBD2 matches 12 bases. Germline lookup yields CDR1 MDHEN and CDR2 SYDVKM. The length of the CDR3 is 16 residues. V trimming: 3 bases; J trimming: 2 bases; junction bases outside the gene matches: 5. Here the CDR3 DNA reads TGTGCCAGCAGTTTCGGGACTAGCGGGTCCCCCTACGAGCAGTACTTC. Protein product: CASSFGTSGSPYEQYF. The full variable domain, in which reference TRBV28 and TRBJ2-7 provide the parts outside the CDR3, is DVKVTQSSRYLVKRTGEKVFLECVQDMDHENMFWYRQDPGLGLRLIYFSYDVKMKEKGDIPEGYSVSREKKERFSLILESASTNQTSMYLCASSFGTSGSPYEQYFGPGTRLTVT.

The rearrangement uses TRBV7-9 and TRBJ2-3; maybe TRBD1 (5 bases). V dropped 1 base and J dropped 2 bases, with 13 bases sitting between them. The CDR3 contains 16 residues. Germline values: CDR1 SEHNR, CDR2 FQNEAQ (reference sequence). The CDR3 region has the DNA TGTGCCAGCAGCTTAGTAGGGGCAGGAATCACAGATACGCAGTATTTT. Amino acids: CASSLVGAGITDTQYF.

J is TRBJ1-3 and V is TRBV18; 9 positions agree with TRBD1. Trimming cost V 4 bases and J 4 bases; bases outside gene matches: 5. CDR3 size: 15 residues. Germline assignment: CDR1 KGHSH and CDR2 LQKENI. DNA for the CDR3: TGTGCCAGCTCACTGGGACAGGGCCGAGGAAACACCATATATTTT. Amino acid sequence: CASSLGQGRGNTIYF. The full variable domain, completed using reference TRBV18 and TRBJ1-3, is NAGVMQNPRHLVRRRGQEARLRCSPMKGHSHVYWYRQLPEEGLKFMVYLQKENIIDESGMPKERFSAEFPKEGPSILRIQQVVRGDSAAYFCASSLGQGRGNTIYFGEGSWLTVV.

The chain uses TRBV2 and TRBJ2-1; TRBD2 matches at 11 bases. CDR3 size: 14 residues. V gave up 6 bases and J gave up 6 bases; unmatched junction bases: 4. Per germline, CDR1 SNHLY and CDR2 FYNNEI. This CDR3 reads CASRGTSGANEQFF. CDR3 DNA sequence: TGTGCCAGCAGAGGGACTAGCGGCGCCAATGAGCAGTTCTTC.

This rearrangement joins TRBV27 to TRBJ2-1; 8 bases match TRBD2. Germline V gene data show CDR1 as MNHEY and CDR2 as SMNVEV (reference sequence). V gave up 5 bases and J gave up 5 bases; unmatched junction bases: 17. The CDR3 totals 18 residues. CDR3 loop: CASSRNGRVVRNDNEQFF. Here the CDR3 DNA reads TGTGCCAGCAGTCGGAACGGGAGGGTGGTCAGGAATGACAATGAGCAGTTCTTC.

The rearrangement links TRBV28 to TRBJ1-5, with D tentatively TRBD1 (5 bases). Germline lookup yields CDR1 MDHEN and CDR2 SYDVKM. Trimming left V 1 base short and J 2 bases short, with 12 bases between. The CDR3 contains 16 residues. In nucleotides, the CDR3 is TGTGCCAGCAGTTTATCGGGGGGGTTCGGCAATCAGCCCCAGCATTTT. It specifies CASSLSGGFGNQPQHF.

This clone has just a few counts. The chain has TRBV5-6 and TRBJ1-1; no reliable D call. CDR1 SGHDT and CDR2 YYEEEE come from the germline V gene. The CDR3 is 13 residues long. Trimming left V 4 bases short and J 0 bases short, with 7 bases between. This CDR3 is CASSVLMNTEAFF. CDR3 nucleotides: TGTGCCAGCAGCGTATTAATGAACACTGAAGCTTTCTTT. The entire variable domain, with the rest obtained from reference TRBV5-6 and TRBJ1-1, is as follows: DAGVTQSPTHLIKTRGQQVTLRCSPKSGHDTVSWYQQALGQGPQFIFQYYEEEERQRGNFPDRFSGHQFPNYSSELNVNALLLGDSALYLCASSVLMNTEAFFGQGTRLTVV.

Here the CDR3 reads CASPPRRGSYYEQYF. Written as DNA, the CDR3 is TGCGCCAGCCCGCCCCGAAGGGGAAGCTACTACGAGCAGTACTTC. This chain joins TRBV23-1 and TRBJ2-7; possible D gene TRBD1, 5 bases. TRBV23-1 is treated as an ORF (open reading frame) with a function not yet certain. There are 15 residues in the CDR3. Deletions cut 8 bases from V and 3 bases from J, with 20 bases between.

This rearrangement joins TRBV5-1 to TRBJ2-5; perhaps TRBD2 as D (6 bases). CDR3 length equals 15 residues. The germline CDR1 and CDR2 sequences are SGHRS and YFSETQ. V was trimmed by 4 bases and J by 2 bases, leaving 15 bases between them. This CDR3 reads CASSRTGTSQETQYF. CDR3 bases: TGCGCCAGCAGCCGGACCGGGACTTCACAAGAGACCCAGTACTTC. The full variable domain, in which reference TRBV5-1 and TRBJ2-5 provide the parts outside the CDR3, is KAGVTQTPRYLIKTRGQQVTLSCSPISGHRSVSWYQQTPGQGLQFLFEYFSETQRNKGNFPGRFSGRQFSNSRSEMNVSTLELGDSALYLCASSRTGTSQETQYFGPGTRLLVL.

J is TRBJ2-1 and V is TRBV5-4; tentative D call: TRBD2 (6 bases). The ends were cut back, 0 bases at V and 0 bases at J, with 10 bases in the middle. This CDR3 has 16 residues. The germline CDR1 and CDR2 sequences are SGHNT and YYREEE (reference sequence). DNA of the CDR3: TGTGCCAGCAGCTTGGTTCCGGGGGTCTCCTACAATGAGCAGTTCTTC. Protein sequence: CASSLVPGVSYNEQFF.

This chain's CDR3 is CASTSPGRGSSYEQYF. For the CDR3, the DNA is TGCGCCAGCACATCTCCGGGGAGAGGTAGCTCCTACGAGCAGTACTTC. The chain carries TRBV23-1 and TRBJ2-5; TRBD2 is a possible D gene (5 bases). The DNA end lines up better with TRBJ2-7; the J call may be wrong. TRBV23-1 is an ORF, with its function uncertain. The CDR3 is 16 amino acids.

This clone was found once. The CDR3: CASSPWDIESFYEQYF. The CDR3 bases are TGTGCCAGCAGTCCCTGGGACATCGAAAGTTTTTACGAGCAGTACTTC. This chain uses TRBV28 with TRBJ2-7, with D possibly matching TRBD1 (6 bases). The CDR3 totals 16 residues. V gave up 5 bases and J gave up 4 bases, with 21 bases separating them. CDR1 and CDR2 (germline): MDHEN, SYDVKM.

V gene TRBV27 combines with J gene TRBJ2-5; 7 positions match TRBD1. Losses at the gene ends were 5 bases for V and 0 bases for J; bases not matched to a gene: 15. Germline CDR1 and CDR2: MNHEY and SMNVEV (reference sequence). The CDR3 covers 18 residues. The CDR3 sequence: CASSPITGATEYQETQYF. CDR3 DNA sequence: TGTGCCAGCAGTCCAATCACAGGGGCGACGGAGTACCAAGAGACCCAGTACTTC.

The chain uses TRBV4-1 and TRBJ2-7, with 8 bases matching TRBD1. The CDR3 contains 16 residues. The V and J ends lost 1 base and 7 bases, in that order; junction bases with no gene match: 12. In germline, CDR1 is MGHRA, CDR2 YSYEKL. The CDR3 loop is CASSQVSTRGHREQYF. CDR3 nucleotides: TGCGCCAGCAGCCAAGTTTCTACCAGGGGGCATCGGGAGCAGTACTTC.

V gene TRBV7-2 combines with J gene TRBJ2-3; 7 bases are a match to TRBD1. Trimming at V came to 6 bases and at J to 10 bases, leaving 10 bases not matched to a gene. This CDR3 spans 13 amino acids. From germline, CDR1 is SGHTA and CDR2 FQGNSA. CDR3 sequence reads: CASSPTRQGAQYF. CDR3 DNA: TGTGCCAGCAGTCCCACGAGGCAGGGGGCGCAGTATTTT.

This clone is a singleton in its sample. The chain joins TRBV4-1 to TRBJ2-4; D might be TRBD2 (5 bases). This CDR3 has 16 amino acids. The germline V gene encodes CDR1 MGHRA and CDR2 YSYEKL. Trimming took off 0 bases at V and 1 base at J, with 10 bases between the two ends. The CDR3 DNA sequence: TGCGCCAGCAGCCAAGACACGGGGTTGGCCAAAAACATTCAGTACTTC. Its translation is CASSQDTGLAKNIQYF.

V is TRBV9 and J is TRBJ1-1, with 7 bases lining up with TRBD1. J was trimmed by 1 base and V by 2 bases; bases with no gene match: 5. CDR1 and CDR2 (germline): SGDLS, YYNGEE. The CDR3 has 15 residues. CDR3: CASSVEGQANTEAFF. As DNA, the CDR3 is TGTGCCAGCAGCGTCGAAGGACAGGCGAACACTGAAGCTTTCTTT.

This sequence joins TRBV28 and TRBJ2-5; D possibly corresponds to TRBD2 (5 bases). The J call could be wrong; TRBJ2-7 is a better fit for the DNA end. The CDR3 covers 14 residues. The germline V gene has CDR1 MDHEN and CDR2 SYDVKM. CDR3 sequence reads: CASSPALGDYEQYF. The CDR3 DNA follows: TGTGCCAGCAGCCCTGCGCTCGGGGACTACGAGCAGTACTTC.

Regarding this clone: Distinct nucleotide sequences in the sample also encode this CDR3. This sequence joins TRBV7-2 and TRBJ2-4; possibly TRBD2 for D (6 bases). The CDR3 is 16 amino acids. The V gene lost 3 bases and the J gene lost 0 bases, with 12 bases spanning the gap. CDR1 is SGHTA, CDR2 FQGNSA, per germline. The CDR3 region is CASSLRGGLAKNIQYF. The CDR3 region has the DNA TGTGCCAGCAGCTTGCGGGGAGGTCTAGCCAAAAACATTCAGTACTTC.

The chain uses TRBV7-2 and TRBJ1-2; tentatively, D is TRBD1 (6 bases). Per the germline V gene, CDR1 is SGHTA and CDR2 is FQGNSA. The CDR3 totals 15 residues. V gave up 5 bases and J gave up 5 bases, with 18 bases separating them. The CDR3 DNA reads as TGTGCCAGCAGCCCCACCCCCCCAGGGGCGTATGGCTACACCTTC. It specifies CASSPTPPGAYGYTF.

The chain has TRBV6-4 and TRBJ1-1; D gene uncertain. Per germline, CDR1 MRHNA and CDR2 SNTAGT. V lost 6 bases, J lost 0 bases, and 11 bases lay in between. The CDR3 is 14 residues long. CDR3 coding DNA: TGTGCCAGCAGAGGAACAGAGATGAACACTGAAGCTTTCTTT. Translated, it gives CASRGTEMNTEAFF.

This clone was observed once. The V call is TRBV7-9, the J call TRBJ2-1; 9 positions match TRBD1. The CDR3 totals 13 residues. The J segment lost 9 bases and the V segment lost 5 bases, leaving 5 bases of the junction unmatched. CDR1 is SEHNR, CDR2 FQNEAQ, per germline (reference sequence). The CDR3 DNA is TGTGCCAGCAGCCAAGACAGGGGGAGTGAGCAGTTCTTC. As protein: CASSQDRGSEQFF.

The V call is TRBV7-2, the J call TRBJ2-7, with 7 bases matching TRBD2. The ends lost 5 bases at V and 6 bases at J; junction bases unmatched: 10. CDR3 length equals 14 residues. The V gene's germline CDR1 is SGHTA and CDR2 FQGNSA. CDR3 residues: CASSPTSVSSEQYF. CDR3 coding DNA: TGTGCCAGCAGCCCAACTAGCGTTTCAAGCGAGCAGTACTTC.

The chain links TRBV7-9 to TRBJ2-5; a weak D match, TRBD1 (6 bases). The germline V and J ends were trimmed by 3 bases and 4 bases, with 21 bases remaining between them. CDR3 length: 17 amino acids. CDR1 and CDR2 from the germline V gene are SEHNR and FQNEAQ (reference sequence). The CDR3, as DNA: TGTGCCAGCAGCTTTGTAGGACAGATGGGCCGGGGAGAGACCCAGTACTTC. It codes for CASSFVGQMGRGETQYF.

In its sample, this clone was seen a few times. The V gene is TRBV2, the J gene TRBJ1-4, with a tentative D call TRBD1 (6 bases). The CDR3 loop spans 14 amino acids. Germline V gene lookup returns CDR1 SNHLY and CDR2 FYNNEI. V was shortened by 7 bases and J by 5 bases, with 14 bases between the two germline ends. The CDR3 nucleotides read TGTGCCAGCAAGGCCTACAGGGCCAATGAAAAACTGTTTTTT. Residues: CASKAYRANEKLFF.